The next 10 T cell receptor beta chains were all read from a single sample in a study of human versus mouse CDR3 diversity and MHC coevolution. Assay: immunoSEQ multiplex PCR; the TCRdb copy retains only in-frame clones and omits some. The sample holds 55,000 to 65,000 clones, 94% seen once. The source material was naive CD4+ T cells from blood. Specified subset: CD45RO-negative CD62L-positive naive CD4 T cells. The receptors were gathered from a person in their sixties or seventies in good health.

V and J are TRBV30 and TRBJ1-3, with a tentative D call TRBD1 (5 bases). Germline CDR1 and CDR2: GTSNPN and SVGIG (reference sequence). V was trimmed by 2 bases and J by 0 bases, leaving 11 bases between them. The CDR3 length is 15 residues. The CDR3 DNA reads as TGTGCCTGGAGTACAGGCTCGGGCTCTGGAAACACCATATATTTT. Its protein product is CAWSTGSGSGNTIYF.

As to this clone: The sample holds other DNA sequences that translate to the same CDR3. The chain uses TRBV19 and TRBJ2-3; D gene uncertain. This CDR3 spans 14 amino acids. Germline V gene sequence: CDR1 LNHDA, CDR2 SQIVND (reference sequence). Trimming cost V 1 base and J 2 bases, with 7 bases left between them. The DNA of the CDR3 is TGTGCCAGTAGTATAGGCGAAGTCACAGATACGCAGTATTTT. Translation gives CASSIGEVTDTQYF.

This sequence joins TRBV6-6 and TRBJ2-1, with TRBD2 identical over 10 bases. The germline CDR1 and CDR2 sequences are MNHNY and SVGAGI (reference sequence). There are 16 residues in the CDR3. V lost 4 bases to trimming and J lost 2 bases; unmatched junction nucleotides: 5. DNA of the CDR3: TGTGCCAGCAGTTCCCTAGCGGGAGCCGCCTACAATGAGCAGTTCTTC. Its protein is CASSSLAGAAYNEQFF.

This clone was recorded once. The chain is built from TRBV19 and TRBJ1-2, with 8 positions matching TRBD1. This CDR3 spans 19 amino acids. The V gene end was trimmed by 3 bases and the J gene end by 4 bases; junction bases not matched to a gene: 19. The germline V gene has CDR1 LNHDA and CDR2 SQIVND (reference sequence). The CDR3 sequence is CASSIGLLQGALGGYGYTF. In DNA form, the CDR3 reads TGTGCCAGTAGTATCGGACTCCTGCAGGGGGCCCTGGGCGGCTATGGCTACACCTTC.

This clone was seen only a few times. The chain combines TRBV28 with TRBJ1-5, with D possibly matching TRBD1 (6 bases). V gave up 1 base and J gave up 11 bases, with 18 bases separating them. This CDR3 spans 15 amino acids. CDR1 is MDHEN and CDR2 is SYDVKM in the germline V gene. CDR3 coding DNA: TGTGCCAGCAGTTTATCGATTCAGGGACAAACAGCCCAGCATTTT. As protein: CASSLSIQGQTAQHF.

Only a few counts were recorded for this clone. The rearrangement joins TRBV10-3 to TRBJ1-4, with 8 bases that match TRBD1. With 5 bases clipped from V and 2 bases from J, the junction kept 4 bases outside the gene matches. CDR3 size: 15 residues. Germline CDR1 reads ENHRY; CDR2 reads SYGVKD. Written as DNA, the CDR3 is TGTGCCATCAGTTCCACAGGGGGTACTAATGAAAAACTGTTTTTT. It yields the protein CAISSTGGTNEKLFF.

This chain's CDR3 is CASSVVRGTTGELFF. CDR3 in DNA: TGTGCCAGCAGTGTGGTGCGGGGGACCACCGGGGAGCTGTTTTTT. The chain combines TRBV2 with TRBJ2-2; TRBD2 agrees at 7 bases. V dropped 4 bases and J dropped 4; count of bases not matched to a gene: 6. CDR3 length equals 15 residues. Germline V CDR1 and CDR2: SNHLY, FYNNEI.

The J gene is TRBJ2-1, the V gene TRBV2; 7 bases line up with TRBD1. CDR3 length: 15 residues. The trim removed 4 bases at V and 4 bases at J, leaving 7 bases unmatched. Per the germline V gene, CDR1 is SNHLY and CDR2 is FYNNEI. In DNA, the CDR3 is TGTGCCAGCAGTGTGACAGGGATTTCTTACAATGAGCAGTTCTTC. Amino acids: CASSVTGISYNEQFF.

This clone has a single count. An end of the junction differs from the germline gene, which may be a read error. The CDR3, as DNA: TGTGCCAGCAGCTTGGACACGGGCGGGAGTACGGTCTTC. Its protein product is CASSLDTGGSTVF. The chain joins TRBV5-4 to TRBJ2-1; 7 bases agree with TRBD2. Germline CDR1 reads SGHNT; CDR2 reads YYREEE (reference sequence). The CDR3 loop spans 13 amino acids.

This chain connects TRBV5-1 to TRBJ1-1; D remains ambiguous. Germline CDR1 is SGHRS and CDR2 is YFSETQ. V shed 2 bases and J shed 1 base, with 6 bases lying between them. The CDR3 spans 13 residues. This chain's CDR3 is CASSFAGNTEAFF. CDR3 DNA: TGCGCCAGCAGCTTCGCGGGGAACACTGAAGCTTTCTTT.